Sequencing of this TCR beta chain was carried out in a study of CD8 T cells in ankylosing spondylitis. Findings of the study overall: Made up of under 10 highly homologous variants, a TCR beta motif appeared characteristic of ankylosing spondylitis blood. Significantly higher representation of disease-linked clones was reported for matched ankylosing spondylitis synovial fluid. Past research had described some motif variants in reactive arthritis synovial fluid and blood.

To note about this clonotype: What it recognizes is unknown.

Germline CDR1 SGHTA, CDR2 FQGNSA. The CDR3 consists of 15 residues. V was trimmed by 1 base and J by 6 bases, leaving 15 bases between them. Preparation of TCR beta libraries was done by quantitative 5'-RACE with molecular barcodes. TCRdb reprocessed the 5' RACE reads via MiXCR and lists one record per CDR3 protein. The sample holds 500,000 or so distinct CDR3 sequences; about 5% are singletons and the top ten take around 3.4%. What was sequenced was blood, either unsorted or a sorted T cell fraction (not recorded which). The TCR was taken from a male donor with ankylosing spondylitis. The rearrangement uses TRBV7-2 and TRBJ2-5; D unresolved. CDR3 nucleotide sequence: TGTGCCAGCAGCTTAGGGGTGGCCGGAGAGCAGACCCAGTACTTC. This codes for CASSLGVAGEQTQYF.